The rows below give T cell receptor beta chains drawn from one sample of a study of blood T cells in healthy people across ages. Each CDR3 protein gets one entry after TCRdb re-called the 5' RACE reads with MiXCR. Of roughly 1.5 million distinct CDR3 sequences listed, less than 45% are singletons. The sequenced sample was blood. These receptors came from a woman aged 18 to 35 in good health. The CDR3 runs from the conserved cysteine through the conserved F or W. The D gene is left open where the match is weak. Rows may omit the clone size; those that give it use once, few, many or a size class.

j_gene,abundance,v_gene,d_gene,CDR3nt,CDR3aa
TRBJ1-2,.,TRBV18,TRBD1,TGTGCCAGCTCACCTTGGGACAGGGAGGGTGGCTACACCTTC,CASSPWDREGGYTF
TRBJ1-2,.,TRBV7-9,TRBD1,TGTGCCAGCAGTTTAACAGGGGGCGCCTGTGGCTACACCTTC,CASSLTGGACGYTF
TRBJ2-5,.,TRBV9,TRBD2,TGTGCCAGCAGCGTCCTTAGCGGGGGGTTGGAGACCCAGTACTTC,CASSVLSGGLETQYF
TRBJ2-4,.,TRBV24-1,.,TGTGCCACCAGTGAAGGGTCAAACATTCAGTACTTC,CATSEGSNIQYF
TRBJ2-7,few,TRBV6-5,.,TGTGCCAGCAGTTACGTGGGGCAGTCCTACGAGCAGTACTTC,CASSYVGQSYEQYF
TRBJ2-3,.,TRBV6-6,.,TGTGCCAGCAGTTACATTACAGGTGAAAGTGATACGCAGTATTTT,CASSYITGESDTQYF
TRBJ1-1,.,TRBV12-3/TRBV12-4,.,TGTGCCAGCAGTTTACCGGACTTAACTGAAGCTTTCTTT,CASSLPDLTEAFF
TRBJ2-1,.,TRBV25-1,TRBD1,TGTGCCAGCAGTAGACAGGGGGCATCCCCTTACAATGAGCAGTTCTTC,CASSRQGASPYNEQFF
TRBJ2-1,.,TRBV11-2,TRBD2,TGTGCCAGCAGCCACTCTCTAGCGGGAGGGCCGAATGAGCAGTTCTTC,CASSHSLAGGPNEQFF
TRBJ1-2,few,TRBV20-1,TRBD1,TGCAGTGCTACCCCCCAGGGGGGGATCTATGGCTACACCTTC,CSATPQGGIYGYTF
TRBJ2-2,few,TRBV4-3,.,TGCGCCAGCAGCCAAGGGACTACCGGGGAGCTGTTTTTT,CASSQGTTGELFF
TRBJ2-7,.,TRBV6-6,TRBD2,TGTGCCAGCAGCCGGGGACTACTGAACGAGCAGTACTTC,CASSRGLLNEQYF
TRBJ1-5,few,TRBV27,.,TGTGCCAGCCCCTCCCCGGACAAATGTAGCAATCAGCCCCAGCATTTT,CASPSPDKCSNQPQHF
TRBJ1-4,few,TRBV7-9,.,TGTGCCAGCAGCTTTAAAAGAGTCCTTGACAGAAGGGATGAAAAACTGTTTTTT,CASSFKRVLDRRDEKLFF
TRBJ2-6,few,TRBV4-3,.,TGCGCCAGCAGCCAAGGAGTAGGGGTTTCTGGGGCCAACGTCCTGACTTTC,CASSQGVGVSGANVLTF
TRBJ2-3,few,TRBV4-3,TRBD2,TGCGCCAGCAGCCCCCTAGCGGGAGAAACAGATACGCAGTATTTT,CASSPLAGETDTQYF
TRBJ2-7,.,TRBV7-2,TRBD2,TGTGCCAGCAGCTTAGCGCCACTAGCGGACTACGAGCAGTACTTC,CASSLAPLADYEQYF
TRBJ2-7,.,TRBV20-1,TRBD2,TGCAGTGCTAATAGCGGGAGCTACGAGCAGTACTTC,CSANSGSYEQYF
TRBJ2-1,.,TRBV7-2,TRBD2,TGTGCCAGCAGTTCTATGGACAGGGTAACTAGCGGGAGGTTTAGGGGTGAGCAGTTCTTC,CASSSMDRVTSGRFRGEQFF
TRBJ2-1,.,TRBV14,.,TGTGCCAGCAGCCAGAACAGGGAGAGGAGACTCAGACACTACAATGAGCAGTTCTTC,CASSQNRERRLRHYNEQFF
TRBJ1-2,few,TRBV29-1,.,TGCAGCGTTGTTTTAGTCAACTATGGCTACACCTTC,CSVVLVNYGYTF
TRBJ1-1,few,TRBV4-1,.,TGCGCCAGCAGCCAAGATCCGAGGACAAGGATTGAAGCTTTCTTT,CASSQDPRTRIEAFF
TRBJ1-5,.,TRBV20-1,.,TGCAGTGCTAGGGGATCAAACGCGGGCAATCAGCCCCAGCATTTT,CSARGSNAGNQPQHF
TRBJ2-1,few,TRBV6-2/TRBV6-3,TRBD2,TGTGCCAGCAGAGGACTAGCGGCGGGAGAGCAGTTCTTC,CASRGLAAGEQFF
TRBJ2-3,few,TRBV11-2,.,TGTGCCAGCAGCTTAGATTGGGTCCGGGATAGCACAGATACGCAGTATTTT,CASSLDWVRDSTDTQYF
TRBJ2-7,.,TRBV20-1,.,TGCAGTGCTCTCGCAGACGACACGGGGGACTACGAGCAGTACTTC,CSALADDTGDYEQYF
TRBJ1-2,few,TRBV27,.,TGTGCCAGCAGTCAGACAGGCTTTGGCTACACCTTC,CASSQTGFGYTF
TRBJ2-7,.,TRBV6-2/TRBV6-3,.,TGTGCCAGCAGTTACGGTCCGGTAGACACCTCTTACGAGCAGTACTTC,CASSYGPVDTSYEQYF
TRBJ1-4,once,TRBV10-3,.,TGTGCCATCAGTGAGTCGGCTCCGGGGGGGCTGTTTTTT,CAISESAPGGLFF
TRBJ2-3,few,TRBV29-1,.,TGCAGCGTTGATCAGTTCAGGGGTGGAGATACGCAGTATTTT,CSVDQFRGGDTQYF
TRBJ1-1,few,TRBV7-9,TRBD1,TGTGCCAGCAGCACTACTGACAGGGTATCGTCCGGGAACACTGAAGCTTTCTTT,CASSTTDRVSSGNTEAFF
TRBJ1-5,few,TRBV28,.,TGTGCCAGCAGTTCCTCCATCCACCCCGGGCAGCCCCAGCATTTT,CASSSSIHPGQPQHF
TRBJ1-2,.,TRBV10-2,TRBD1,TGCGCCAGCAGTCCCAAAGGACAGGGATATGGCTACACCTTC,CASSPKGQGYGYTF
TRBJ2-1,few,TRBV12-3/TRBV12-4,TRBD2,TGTGCCAGCAGTTTAAGCGGGAGTTACGCAAATGAGCAGTTCTTC,CASSLSGSYANEQFF
TRBJ1-1,few,TRBV20-1,.,TGCAGTGCTATAGGACAGCCGAACACTGAAGCTTTCTTT,CSAIGQPNTEAFF
TRBJ2-3,.,TRBV20-1,TRBD2,TGCAGTGCCGGATCAGCGGGATCGACCCCCCGTACGCAGTATTTT,CSAGSAGSTPRTQYF
TRBJ2-7,few,TRBV27,TRBD1,TGTGCCAGCAGTTCTCAACCGGGACAGGGGTACGAGCAGTACTTC,CASSSQPGQGYEQYF
TRBJ2-5,.,TRBV7-2,TRBD1,TGTGCCAGCAGCTTATACAGGGGAAACAATGAGCAGTACTTC,CASSLYRGNNEQYF
TRBJ1-1,.,TRBV7-9,.,TGTGCCAGCAACGCGGCAGCGCTCACTGAAGCTTTCTTT,CASNAAALTEAFF
TRBJ2-5,.,TRBV7-9,.,TGTGCCAGCAGCGCCCGGGACCTCTTTGAGCAGTACTTC,CASSARDLFEQYF